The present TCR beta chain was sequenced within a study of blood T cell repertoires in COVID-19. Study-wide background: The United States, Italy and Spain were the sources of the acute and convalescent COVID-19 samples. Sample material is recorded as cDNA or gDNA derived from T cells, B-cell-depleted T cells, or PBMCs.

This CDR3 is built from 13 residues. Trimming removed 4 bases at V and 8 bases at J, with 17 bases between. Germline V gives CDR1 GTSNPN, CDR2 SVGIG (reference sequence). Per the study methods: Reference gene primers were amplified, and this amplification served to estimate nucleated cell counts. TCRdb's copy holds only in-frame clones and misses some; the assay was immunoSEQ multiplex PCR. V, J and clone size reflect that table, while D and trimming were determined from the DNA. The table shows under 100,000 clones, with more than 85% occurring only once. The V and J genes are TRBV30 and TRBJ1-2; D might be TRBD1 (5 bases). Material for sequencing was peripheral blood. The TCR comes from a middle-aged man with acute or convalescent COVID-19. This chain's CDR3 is CAWTRRRGDGYTF. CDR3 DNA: TGTGCCTGGACAAGAAGGAGGGGAGACGGCTACACCTTC.